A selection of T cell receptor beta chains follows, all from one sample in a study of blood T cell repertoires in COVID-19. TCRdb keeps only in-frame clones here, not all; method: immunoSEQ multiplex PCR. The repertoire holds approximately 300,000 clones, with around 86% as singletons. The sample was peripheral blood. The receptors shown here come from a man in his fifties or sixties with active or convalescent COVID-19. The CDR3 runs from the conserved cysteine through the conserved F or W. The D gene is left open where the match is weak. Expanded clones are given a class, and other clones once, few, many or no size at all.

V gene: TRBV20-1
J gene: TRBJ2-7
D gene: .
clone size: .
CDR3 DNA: TGCAGTGCTAGTCCACGGAGCTCCTACGAGCAGTACTTC
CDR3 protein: CSASPRSSYEQYF

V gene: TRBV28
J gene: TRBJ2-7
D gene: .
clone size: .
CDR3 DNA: TGTGCCAGCAGTTTCGGTGGGAGCCGCTACGAGCAGTACTTC
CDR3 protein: CASSFGGSRYEQYF

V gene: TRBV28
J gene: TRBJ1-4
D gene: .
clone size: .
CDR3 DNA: TGTGCCAGCGCGGGGGCGGGGCGTGGTGAAAAACTGTTTTTT
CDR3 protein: CASAGAGRGEKLFF

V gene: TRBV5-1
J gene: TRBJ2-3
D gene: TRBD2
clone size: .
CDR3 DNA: TGCGCCAGCAGCATAGGACTAGCGGCCTTCACAGATACGCAGTATTTT
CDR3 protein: CASSIGLAAFTDTQYF

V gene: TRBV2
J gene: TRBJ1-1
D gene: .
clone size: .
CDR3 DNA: TGTGCCAGCAGTGAAGCATGGCAGGGCGACACTGAAGCTTTCTTT
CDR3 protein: CASSEAWQGDTEAFF

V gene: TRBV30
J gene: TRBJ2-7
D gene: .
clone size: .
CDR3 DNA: TGTGCCTGCCATCGCGAAACAAGAGGCGAGCAGTACTTC
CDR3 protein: CACHRETRGEQYF

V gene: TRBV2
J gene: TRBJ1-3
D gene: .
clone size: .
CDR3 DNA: TGTGCCAGCAACCCGACAGACTCTGGAAACACCATATATTTT
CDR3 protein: CASNPTDSGNTIYF

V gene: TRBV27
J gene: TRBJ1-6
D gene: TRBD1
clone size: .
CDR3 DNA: TGTGCCAGCACCCTTCCACCGGAGGGACAGGCAAATTCACCCCTCCACTTT
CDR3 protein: CASTLPPEGQANSPLHF

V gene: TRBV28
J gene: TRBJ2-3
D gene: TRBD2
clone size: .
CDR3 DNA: TGTGCCAGCAGTTTGGGGGACGGGGGGGCTCCCACGCAGTATTTT
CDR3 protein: CASSLGDGGAPTQYF

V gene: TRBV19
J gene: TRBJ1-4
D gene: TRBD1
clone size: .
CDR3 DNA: TGTGCCAGTAGGGACAGGGTTTTCGAAAAACTGTTTTTT
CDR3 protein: CASRDRVFEKLFF

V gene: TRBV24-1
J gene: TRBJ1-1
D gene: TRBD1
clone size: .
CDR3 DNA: TGTGCCACCCGCGGGGGGTCCGGGACAGGGGGCGTTGGCCCGGAAGCTTTCTTT
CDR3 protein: CATRGGSGTGGVGPEAFF

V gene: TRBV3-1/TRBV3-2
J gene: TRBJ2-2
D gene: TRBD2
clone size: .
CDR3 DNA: TGTGCCAGCAGCCAATCGGGACTAGCGGGGGGGCCATTGGTCACCGGGGAGCTGTTTTTT
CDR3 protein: CASSQSGLAGGPLVTGELFF

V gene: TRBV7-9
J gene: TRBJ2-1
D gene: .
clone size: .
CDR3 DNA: TGTGCCAGCAGCTTGGTGGTATTCGGTAATGAGCAGTTCTTC
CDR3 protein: CASSLVVFGNEQFF

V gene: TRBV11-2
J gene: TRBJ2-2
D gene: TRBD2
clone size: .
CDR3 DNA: TGTGCCAGCAGCTTACTTCTTCTAGCGGCCGGGGAGCTGTTTTTT
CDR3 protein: CASSLLLLAAGELFF

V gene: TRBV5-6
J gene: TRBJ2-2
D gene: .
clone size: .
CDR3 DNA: TGTGCCAGCAGCTATACAGGAACCGGGGAGCTGTTTTTT
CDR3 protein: CASSYTGTGELFF

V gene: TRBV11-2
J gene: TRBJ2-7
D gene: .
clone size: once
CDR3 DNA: TGTGCCAGCAGCTTAGGACAGCCGGCCTACGAGCAGTACTTC
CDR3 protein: CASSLGQPAYEQYF

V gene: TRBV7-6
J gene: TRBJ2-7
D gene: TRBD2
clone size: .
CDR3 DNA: TGTGCCAGCAGCCCCAGAGGCGGGGGGACAAGGAGCTCCTACGAGCAGTACTTC
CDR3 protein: CASSPRGGGTRSSYEQYF

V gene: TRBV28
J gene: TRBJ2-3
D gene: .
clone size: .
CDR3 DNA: TGTGCCAGCTCGCAGACTTTGCCAGATACGCAGTATTTT
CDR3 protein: CASSQTLPDTQYF

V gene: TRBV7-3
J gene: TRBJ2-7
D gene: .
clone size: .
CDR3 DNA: TGTGCCAGCAGCTTAACGGCAGGGGGGAGCGAGCAGTACTTC
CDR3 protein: CASSLTAGGSEQYF

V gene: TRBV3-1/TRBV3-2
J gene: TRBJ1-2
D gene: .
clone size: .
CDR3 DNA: TGTGCCAGCAGCCAAGATGCGGGGGTCAGACAGGCCACCTTC
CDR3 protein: CASSQDAGVRQATF

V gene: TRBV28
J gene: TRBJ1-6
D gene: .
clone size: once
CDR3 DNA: TGTGCCAGCAGCAATTTGGACCCGGGAAGTAATTCACCCCTCCACTTT
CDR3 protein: CASSNLDPGSNSPLHF

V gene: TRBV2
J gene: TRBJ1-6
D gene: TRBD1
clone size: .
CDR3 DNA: TGTGCCAGCAGTGAATCGGGACAGGGAAACTCACCCCTCCACTTT
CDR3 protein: CASSESGQGNSPLHF

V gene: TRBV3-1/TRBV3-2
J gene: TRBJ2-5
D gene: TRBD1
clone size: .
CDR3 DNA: TGTGCCAGCAGCGCTACAGGGGAAGAGACCCAGTACTTC
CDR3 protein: CASSATGEETQYF

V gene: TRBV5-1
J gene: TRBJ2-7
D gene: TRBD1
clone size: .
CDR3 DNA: TGCGCCAGCAGCTTATCCCCGGACAGGGGCGAGCAGTACTTC
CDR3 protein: CASSLSPDRGEQYF

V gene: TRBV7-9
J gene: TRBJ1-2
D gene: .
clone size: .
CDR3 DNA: TGTGCCAGCAGCCCCATTTCACGGCGGGGGGGACAATTCTATGGCTACACCTTC
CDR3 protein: CASSPISRRGGQFYGYTF

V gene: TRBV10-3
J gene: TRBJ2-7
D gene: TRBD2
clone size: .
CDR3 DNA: TGTGCCATCAGTCAGGCTAGCGGTTCCTACGAGCAGTACTTC
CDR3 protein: CAISQASGSYEQYF

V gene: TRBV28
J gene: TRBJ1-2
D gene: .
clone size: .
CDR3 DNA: TGTGCCAGCGGATGGGCAGGAGGGTTTAACTATGGCTACACCTTC
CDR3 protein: CASGWAGGFNYGYTF

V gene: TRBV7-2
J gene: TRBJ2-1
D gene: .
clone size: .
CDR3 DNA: TGTGCCAGCAGCCCCTCGCCCGGGGGTGAGCAGTTCTTC
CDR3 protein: CASSPSPGGEQFF

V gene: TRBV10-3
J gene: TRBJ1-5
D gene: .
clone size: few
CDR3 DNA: TGTGCCATCAGTGAGTCCAGTTATAGCAATCAGCCCCAGCATTTT
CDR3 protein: CAISESSYSNQPQHF

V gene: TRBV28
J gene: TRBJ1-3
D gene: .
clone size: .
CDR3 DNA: TGTGCCAGCAGTTTATATACAGGGAGCTCTGGAAACACCATATATTTT
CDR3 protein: CASSLYTGSSGNTIYF

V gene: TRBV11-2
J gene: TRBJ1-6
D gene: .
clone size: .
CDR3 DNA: TGTGCCAGCAGCTTAGTGGGAGGCGGACAATCACCCCTCCACTTT
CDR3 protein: CASSLVGGGQSPLHF

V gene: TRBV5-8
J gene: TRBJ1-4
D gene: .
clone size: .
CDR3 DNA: TGTGCCAGCAGCTCGTACTTACGCGGGGGAGAAAGTGAAAAACTGTTTTTT
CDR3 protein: CASSSYLRGGESEKLFF

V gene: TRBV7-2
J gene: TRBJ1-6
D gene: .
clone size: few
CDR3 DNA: TGTGCCAGCAGCCACCCACCTTCGGAGGATTATAATTCACCCCTCCACTTT
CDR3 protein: CASSHPPSEDYNSPLHF

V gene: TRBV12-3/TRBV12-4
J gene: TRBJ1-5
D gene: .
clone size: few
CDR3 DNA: TGTGCCAGCAGTTTATTCTCGGTGCCCCAGCATTTT
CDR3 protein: CASSLFSVPQHF

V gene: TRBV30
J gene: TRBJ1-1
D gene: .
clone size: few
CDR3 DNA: TGTGCCTGGAGCGCGAGCACTGAAGCTTTCTTT
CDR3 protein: CAWSASTEAFF

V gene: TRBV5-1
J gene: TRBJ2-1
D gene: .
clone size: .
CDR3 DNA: TGCGCCAGCAGCTCGACTCAGGGGCCGGAGAATGAGCAGTTCTTC
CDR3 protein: CASSSTQGPENEQFF

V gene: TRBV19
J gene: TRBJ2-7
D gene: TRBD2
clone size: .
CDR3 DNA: TGTGCCAGTACGAATAGCGGGGGCCCCTACGAGCAGTACTTC
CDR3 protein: CASTNSGGPYEQYF

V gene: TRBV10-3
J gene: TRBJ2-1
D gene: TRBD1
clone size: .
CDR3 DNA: TGTGCCATCAGTGATAGGGGTACAGGGGATAACAATGAGCAGTTCTTC
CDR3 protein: CAISDRGTGDNNEQFF

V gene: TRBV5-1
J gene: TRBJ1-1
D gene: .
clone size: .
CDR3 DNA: TGCGCCAGCAGCTTTAGTGGGGAGATGAACACTGAAGCTTTCTTT
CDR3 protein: CASSFSGEMNTEAFF

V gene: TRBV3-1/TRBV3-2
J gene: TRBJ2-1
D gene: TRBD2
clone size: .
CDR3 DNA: TGTGCCAGCAGCTCACGAGAGGGACTAGCGGAACATAATGAGCAGTTCTTC
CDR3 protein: CASSSREGLAEHNEQFF

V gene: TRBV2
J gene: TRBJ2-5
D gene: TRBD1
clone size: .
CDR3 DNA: TGTGCCAGTAGAGGGACAGGGGTTGAGACCCAGTACTTC
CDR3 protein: CASRGTGVETQYF

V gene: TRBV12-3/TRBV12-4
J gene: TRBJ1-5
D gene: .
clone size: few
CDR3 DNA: TGTGCCAGCAGTTTAGGACATGTGCAGCCCCAGCATTTT
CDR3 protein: CASSLGHVQPQHF

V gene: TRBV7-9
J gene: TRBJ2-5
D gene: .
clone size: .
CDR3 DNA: TGTGCCAGCAGCCCGGGACACCGATCGGAGACCCAGTACTTC
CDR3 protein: CASSPGHRSETQYF

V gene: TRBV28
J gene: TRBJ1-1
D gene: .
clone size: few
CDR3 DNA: TGTGCCAGCAGTGAGATGATGAACACTGAAGCTTTCTTT
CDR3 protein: CASSEMMNTEAFF

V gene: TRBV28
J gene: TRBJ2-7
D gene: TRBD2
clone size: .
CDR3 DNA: TGTGCCAGCACCGGGAGCGGGATCCTATACGAGCAGTACTTC
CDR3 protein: CASTGSGILYEQYF

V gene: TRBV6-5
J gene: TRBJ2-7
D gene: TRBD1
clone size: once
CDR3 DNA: TGTGCCAGCAGTTACGACCGGGACAGTTCCTACGAGCAGTACTTC
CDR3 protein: CASSYDRDSSYEQYF

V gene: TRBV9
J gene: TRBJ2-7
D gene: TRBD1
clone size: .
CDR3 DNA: TGTGCCAGCAGCTCGGGACAGGGGGCGTACGAGCAGTACTTC
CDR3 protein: CASSSGQGAYEQYF

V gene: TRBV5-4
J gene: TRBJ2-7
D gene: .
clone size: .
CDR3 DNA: TGTGCCAGCAGCTTGGACAGCGAGCAGTACTTC
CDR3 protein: CASSLDSEQYF

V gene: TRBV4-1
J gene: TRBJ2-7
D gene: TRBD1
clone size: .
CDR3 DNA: TGCGCCAGCAGCCACACCGGGACAGGGTACGAGCAGTACTTC
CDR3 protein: CASSHTGTGYEQYF

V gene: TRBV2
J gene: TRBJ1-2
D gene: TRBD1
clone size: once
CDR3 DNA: TGTGCCAGCAGAGGGGCAGGGGGCGGCTATGGCTACACCTTC
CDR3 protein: CASRGAGGGYGYTF

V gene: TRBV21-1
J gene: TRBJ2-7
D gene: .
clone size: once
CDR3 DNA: TGTGCCAGCACCACCGTAGGGACTAGCGGGAGGTGCTCCTACGAGCAGTACTTC
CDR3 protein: CASTTVGTSGRCSYEQYF

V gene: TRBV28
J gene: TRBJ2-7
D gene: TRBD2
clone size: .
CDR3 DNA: TGTGCCAGCATCAATAGCGGGAGCTCCTACGAGCAGTACTTC
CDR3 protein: CASINSGSSYEQYF